This T cell receptor beta chain was documented in a study of CD8+CD57+ T cells in acquired aplastic anemia. Looking at the study overall: An average of roughly 2.9 ug of DNA was obtained from sorted CD4+ and CD8+ cells. Study-level results: Any difference that existed in CD8+ Simpson's diversity between patients and controls was not significant. Patients had twenty-nine CD8+ CDR3 sequences in common with controls (the shared set).

Template material for TCR beta VDJ and CDR3 profiling consisted of genomic DNA. TCRdb ran MiXCR on the reads and lists one entry per CDR3 protein. The data contain about 160,000 distinct CDR3 sequences, under 55% of them seen just once; the ten biggest clones take up roughly 3.1%. CDR3 length: 17 amino acids. V gave up 6 bases and J gave up 3 bases; unmatched junction bases: 13. Looked up from germline, CDR1 is DFQATT and CDR2 is SNEGSKA (reference sequence). A remark on this clonotype: The antigen is undetermined.

The authors sequenced patients whose flow cytometry had shown CD8+CD57+ cell expansion. With no exception, the patients had severe acquired aplastic anemia. The receptor's source is a human donor with aplastic anemia. The sequencing input was sorted CD4+, CD8+, or CD8+CD57+ T cells (not recorded which) from PBMCs. The gene calls are TRBV20-1 and TRBJ1-6, with TRBD1 identical over 8 bases. The CDR3 DNA is TGCAGTGCCTCCCCCCGGACAGGGAGATTCTATAATTCACCCCTCCACTTT. Its protein is CSASPRTGRFYNSPLHF.